The present T cell receptor (beta chain) was sequenced within a study of T cells in Graves' hyperthyroidism and ophthalmopathy. As concerns this clonotype: Its antigen is unidentified.

Study findings and constraints: Also found in blood were most expanded thyroid clonotypes above 0.001. Ophthalmopathy cases were set apart from stable hyperthyroidism by a 13 V-J model.

Amplified TCR beta CDR3 regions derived from RNA transcripts. HTBI primers drove first-round RT-PCR of the TCR CDR3. TCRdb ran MiXCR on the multiplex PCR reads and lists one entry per CDR3 protein. The sample lists approximately 640,000 distinct CDR3 sequences; 15% to 20% were seen once. The CDR3 runs to 16 residues. Trimming took off 0 bases at V and 0 bases at J, with 10 bases between the two ends. Germline CDR1 and CDR2: SGDLS and YYNGEE. The chain combines TRBV9 with TRBJ1-3; no clear D gene. The TCR comes from a man in his fifties with Graves' hyperthyroidism. The source material was blood. CDR3 sequence: CASSVVPTSSGNTIYF. The CDR3 DNA follows: TGTGCCAGCAGCGTAGTGCCAACCAGCTCTGGAAACACCATATATTTT.